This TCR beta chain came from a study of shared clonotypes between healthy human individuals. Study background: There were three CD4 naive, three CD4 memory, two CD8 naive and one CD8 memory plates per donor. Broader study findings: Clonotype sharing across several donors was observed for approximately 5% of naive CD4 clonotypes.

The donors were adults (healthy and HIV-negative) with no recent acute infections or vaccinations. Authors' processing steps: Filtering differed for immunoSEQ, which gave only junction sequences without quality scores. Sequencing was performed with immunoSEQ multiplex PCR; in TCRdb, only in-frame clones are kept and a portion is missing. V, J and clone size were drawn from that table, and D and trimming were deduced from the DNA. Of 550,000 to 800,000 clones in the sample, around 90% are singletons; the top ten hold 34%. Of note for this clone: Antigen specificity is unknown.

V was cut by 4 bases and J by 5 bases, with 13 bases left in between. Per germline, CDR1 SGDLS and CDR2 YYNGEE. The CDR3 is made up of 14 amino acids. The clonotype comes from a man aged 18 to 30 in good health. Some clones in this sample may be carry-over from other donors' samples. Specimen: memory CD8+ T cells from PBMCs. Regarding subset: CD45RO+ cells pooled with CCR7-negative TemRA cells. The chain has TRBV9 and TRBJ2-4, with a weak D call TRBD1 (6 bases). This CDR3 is CASSPRDNENIQYF. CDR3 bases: TGTGCCAGCAGCCCGAGGGACAACGAAAACATTCAGTACTTC.